Presented here are 13 T cell receptor beta chains from one specimen sequenced in a study of blood T cell repertoires in COVID-19. Repertoires were generated with immunoSEQ multiplex PCR, while TCRdb's copy carries only in-frame clones and drops some. This table has over 130,000 clones, 70% to 90% appearing once. Source material: peripheral blood. The receptors here all came from a man between 65 and 85 years old with acute or convalescent COVID-19.

The CDR3 here is CASSDMTGPWTEAFF. The CDR3 DNA follows: TGTGCCAGCAGCGATATGACAGGGCCCTGGACTGAAGCTTTCTTT. This chain uses TRBV3-1 (or the pseudogene TRBV3-2) with TRBJ1-1, with 7 positions matching TRBD1. This CDR3 is built from 15 residues. V dropped 5 bases and J dropped 5; count of bases not matched to a gene: 11. The germline CDR1 and CDR2 sequences are LGHDT and YNNKEL (reference sequence).

This chain connects TRBV12-5 to TRBJ1-1; D may be TRBD1 (6 bases). This CDR3 has 13 amino acids. Germline CDR1 LGHNT, CDR2 FRNRAP. V lost 5 bases and J 1 base, leaving 8 bases between the germline ends. The CDR3 reads CASGPGQNTEAFF. The CDR3 DNA reads TGTGCTAGTGGTCCGGGACAGAACACTGAAGCTTTCTTT.

The CDR3 is CASSPSSIAGGMNTEAFF. As DNA, the CDR3 is TGTGCCAGCTCACCGTCATCGATTGCGGGGGGGATGAACACTGAAGCTTTCTTT. The chain is built from TRBV18 and TRBJ1-1; D is perhaps TRBD1 (5 bases). V lost 3 bases, J lost 0 bases, and 20 bases lay in between. Germline-derived CDR1 and CDR2 are KGHSH and LQKENI. This CDR3 is 18 amino acids long. The complete variable domain, with remaining parts taken from reference TRBV18 and TRBJ1-1, reads NAGVMQNPRHLVRRRGQEARLRCSPMKGHSHVYWYRQLPEEGLKFMVYLQKENIIDESGMPKERFSAEFPKEGPSILRIQQVVRGDSAAYFCASSPSSIAGGMNTEAFFGQGTRLTVV.

Comment on this clone: Other DNA sequences in this specimen translate into the identical CDR3. The genes are TRBV6-5 and TRBJ2-7, with a tentative D call TRBD1 (6 bases). V lost 3 bases, J lost 0 bases, and 12 bases lay in between. The CDR3 has 15 residues. Germline V gene lookup returns CDR1 MNHEY and CDR2 SVGAGI. CDR3 protein: CASSYRTDSSYEQYF. CDR3 nucleotide sequence: TGTGCCAGCAGTTATAGGACGGACAGCTCCTACGAGCAGTACTTC.

V and J are TRBV27 and TRBJ1-2; D might be TRBD1 (6 bases). Between the trimmed V and J ends, which lost 2 bases and 7 bases, there was a span of 14 bases. Germline-derived CDR1 and CDR2 are MNHEY and SMNVEV (reference sequence). CDR3 length: 14 amino acids. The CDR3 loop is CASSLTGIASGYTF. Here the CDR3 DNA reads TGTGCCAGCAGTTTAACAGGGATCGCGAGTGGCTACACCTTC.

This clone was observed a single time. The CDR3 reads CASSPWTSGNYEQYF. The CDR3 coding sequence is TGTGCCAGCAGTCCCTGGACTAGCGGGAACTACGAGCAGTACTTC. The chain links TRBV27 to TRBJ2-7, with 12 bases that match TRBD2. CDR3 length equals 15 residues. Looked up from germline, CDR1 is MNHEY and CDR2 is SMNVEV (reference sequence). V was pared by 5 bases and J by 3 bases, with 5 bases of the junction left unmatched.

The rearrangement links TRBV2 to TRBJ1-3, with a tentative D call TRBD1 (6 bases). Looked up from germline, CDR1 is SNHLY and CDR2 is FYNNEI. This CDR3 is built from 15 residues. V was cut by 6 bases and J by 4 bases, with 16 bases left in between. The chain's CDR3 is CASRPVGAGGNTIYF. DNA for the CDR3: TGTGCCAGCAGGCCGGTGGGGGCAGGAGGAAACACCATATATTTT.

The chain combines TRBV5-6 with TRBJ1-5; no firm D call. The germline V and J ends were trimmed by 2 bases and 2 bases, with 2 bases remaining between them. CDR1 SGHDT and CDR2 YYEEEE come from the germline V gene. The CDR3 runs 12 residues. The CDR3 sequence: CASSFGNQPQHF. DNA of the CDR3: TGTGCCAGCAGCTTCGGCAATCAGCCCCAGCATTTT.

The CDR3 reads CASSEGSLGNTEAFF. The CDR3 DNA follows: TGTGCCAGCAGCGAGGGGTCATTGGGGAACACTGAAGCTTTCTTT. The V call is TRBV9, the J call TRBJ1-1, with D tentatively TRBD1 (5 bases). Between the trimmed V and J ends, which lost 3 bases and 1 base, there was a span of 13 bases. Germline V gene data show CDR1 as SGDLS and CDR2 as YYNGEE. CDR3 length: 15 amino acids.

V is TRBV12-3 or TRBV12-4 and J is TRBJ2-7; no firm D call. V lost 1 base to trimming and J lost 3 bases, with 7 bases between them. There are 13 residues in the CDR3. Here the CDR3 DNA reads TGTGCCAGCAGTTTAGTGTCAGGCTACGAGCAGTACTTC. This gives the protein CASSLVSGYEQYF.

The gene calls are TRBV19 and TRBJ1-1, with no clear D. Looked up from germline, CDR1 is LNHDA and CDR2 is SQIVND (reference sequence). V was clipped by 0 bases and J by 0 bases, with 11 bases between them. This CDR3 is 16 amino acids long. The CDR3 is CASSIEAAALNTEAFF. The CDR3 DNA reads as TGTGCCAGTAGTATAGAAGCAGCGGCCTTGAACACTGAAGCTTTCTTT.

This clone has only a few counts. This chain joins TRBV7-2 and TRBJ2-7, with 7 bases lining up with TRBD2. This CDR3 spans 16 amino acids. CDR1 is SGHTA, CDR2 FQGNSA, per germline. The junction had 11 bases not matched to a gene; V was cut back by 1 base and J by 5 bases. The CDR3 spells CASSLEGGGSYHEQYF. Here the CDR3 DNA reads TGTGCCAGCAGCTTAGAAGGCGGCGGGAGTTACCACGAGCAGTACTTC.

This rearrangement joins TRBV11-1 to TRBJ2-1, with 8 bases that match TRBD2. The germline gives CDR1 SGHAT, CDR2 FQDESV (reference sequence). J lost 8 bases, V lost 1 base, and 10 bases had no gene match. CDR3 length: 16 amino acids. This chain's CDR3 is CASSLEAGAAGYEQFF. In nucleotides, the CDR3 is TGTGCCAGCAGCTTAGAAGCGGGAGCGGCGGGATATGAGCAGTTCTTC.